This T cell receptor beta chain was observed in a study of tumor and adjacent non-tumor tissue in lung cancer. The library came from three nested PCR rounds adapted from ARM-PCR protocols. TCRdb re-called the multiplex PCR reads with MiXCR, one entry per CDR3 protein. The table has about 78,000 distinct CDR3 sequences, 75% to 90% seen once; the top ten hold 13%. Trimming left V 4 bases short and J 7 bases short, with 11 bases between. This CDR3 has 14 amino acids. The template was RNA from unsorted bulk tissue. This receptor was taken from a woman in her forties or fifties with non-small cell lung cancer. Sequencing used lung tumor tissue. The chain combines TRBV12-3 or TRBV12-4 with TRBJ1-6, with a tentative D call TRBD1 (6 bases). The CDR3 coding sequence is TGTGCCAGCAGTTCGGGACAAAGAAATTCACCCCTCCACTTT. Amino acid sequence: CASSSGQRNSPLHF.